The clone carrying this T cell receptor beta chain has at least ten counts. Its antigen is not identified. The source of the sample is a study of T cells in Graves' hyperthyroidism and ophthalmopathy. Points from the study as a whole: Most clonotypes that expanded in the thyroid above 0.001 also showed up in blood.

Amplification of TCR beta CDR3 regions used RNA as the template. A set of HTBI primers served as the primers for a first-round RT-PCR of the TCR CDR3. Using its own MiXCR run on the multiplex PCR reads, TCRdb lists one record per CDR3 protein. The sample contains roughly 510,000 distinct CDR3 sequences, more than 20% of which appear only once. Uncontrolled infection, other autoimmune disease, pregnancy or lactation led to exclusion. The V and J ends lost 10 bases and 0 bases respectively, with 12 bases between them. This CDR3 spans 13 amino acids. CDR1 and CDR2 from the germline V gene are MNHNS and SASEGT.

The TCR sequence derives from a man aged 18 to 29 with Graves' hyperthyroidism. Sequencing was carried out using blood. The rearrangement links TRBV6-1 to TRBJ1-1; weak D call: TRBD1 (5 bases). CDR3 sequence: CANWDGMNTEAFF. Written as DNA, the CDR3 is TGTGCCAACTGGGACGGCATGAACACTGAAGCTTTCTTT.